The sequence of this T cell receptor beta chain was determined in a study of blood T cell repertoires in COVID-19 (dated by TCRdb to about 2020). Background for the entire study: Samples covering the acute and convalescent phases of COVID-19 were provided by collaborators in the United States, Italy and Spain. The material from the prospective study consisted of cDNA or gDNA derived from T cells, B-cell-depleted T cells, or PBMCs. Subjects who had been exposed to COVID-19, were actively infected with it, or had recovered from it provided the deeply sampled blood TCRbeta repertoires that made up the dataset. The repertoires were released in a freely available public database intended as a resource for research on the immune response to SARS-CoV-2. The samples were drawn from the first 160 participants of the ongoing ImmuneRACE study and from about 1,200 subjects provided by 6 global collaborators. The sample metadata nearly always contained a de-identified subject ID, COVID-19 status, age in years and sex. Where HLA class I and class II types were available, the types were taken from metadata supplied by the sample provider, not from assay-based typing.

The immunoSEQ Assay, a bias-controlled multiplex PCR, was used to amplify TCRbeta CDR3 regions from genomic DNA. The paper's data handling went like this. The number of nucleated cells in each sample was estimated by amplification of reference gene primers within the assay. Sequence reads were collapsed and filtered to measure the absolute abundance of every unique TCRbeta CDR3 rearrangement. Productive Simpson clonality was computed per sample as the square root of Simpson's diversity index over productive rearrangements. TCRdb holds this immuneACCESS table with in-frame rearrangements only. Some clones are missing; in checked studies, unresolved V genes explain under half, and the rest has no known cause. Clone size and V and J calls were adopted from that table, with D and trimming inferred from the DNA. For this sample there are about 370,000 clones; more than 80% appear just once. Of the sample, roughly 1% is held by the ten largest clones.

Participants in the prospective study were aged roughly 18 to 100 years, lived in some 24 United States geographic areas, and enrolled through a virtual design. In the prospective study, participants were assigned to cohorts based on the clinical history participants reported in a screening survey and a study questionnaire. ImmuneRACE Cohort 3 recovered participants were defined by two consecutive negative NP/OP PCR tests, healthcare professional clearance, or symptom resolution. In the prospective study, mobile phlebotomists collected whole blood, serum and a nasopharyngeal or oropharyngeal swab from each participant. Over a 2-month period, participants in the prospective study had the option of providing additional blood draws and questionnaires. Before DNA extraction, prospective study blood samples were shipped either frozen or at room temperature. As for this clone: The antigen it recognizes is unknown. Base qualities are not recorded, but no much larger clone differs from it by a single base.

General conclusions and limits of the study: Clinical and demographic metadata were provided uncurated, with the amount varying by source and participant.

The specimen sequenced was PBMCs or T cells enriched from blood (not recorded which). This TCR was sampled from a man aged 18-30 years who had recovered from COVID-19.

The CDR3 protein: CASSLAAQGSAYGYTF. The sequenced DNA is TGTGCCAGCAGCTTAGCGGCGCAGGGGTCGGCCTATGGCTACACCTTC. The sequence is built from TRBV7-9 and TRBJ1-2, with TRBD1 as a weak D call on 6 bases. V loses 0 bases of germline sequence and J loses 4 bases, and the interval between the two ends is 15 bases. From the germline V gene (reference sequence), CDR1 is SEHNR and CDR2 is FQNEAQ. Inclusive of the bounding cysteine and phenylalanine, the CDR3 is 16 residues long. The only DNA kept is the CDR3, 48 bases in frame from the first base. Extended through the reference TRBV7-9 and TRBJ1-2 proteins, this CDR3 yields the full variable domain: DTGVSQNPRHKITKRGQNVTFRCDPISEHNRLYWYRQTLGQGPEFLTYFQNEAQLEKSRLLSDRFSAERPKGSFSTLEIQRTEQGDSAMYLCASSLAAQGSAYGYTFGSGTRLTVV.